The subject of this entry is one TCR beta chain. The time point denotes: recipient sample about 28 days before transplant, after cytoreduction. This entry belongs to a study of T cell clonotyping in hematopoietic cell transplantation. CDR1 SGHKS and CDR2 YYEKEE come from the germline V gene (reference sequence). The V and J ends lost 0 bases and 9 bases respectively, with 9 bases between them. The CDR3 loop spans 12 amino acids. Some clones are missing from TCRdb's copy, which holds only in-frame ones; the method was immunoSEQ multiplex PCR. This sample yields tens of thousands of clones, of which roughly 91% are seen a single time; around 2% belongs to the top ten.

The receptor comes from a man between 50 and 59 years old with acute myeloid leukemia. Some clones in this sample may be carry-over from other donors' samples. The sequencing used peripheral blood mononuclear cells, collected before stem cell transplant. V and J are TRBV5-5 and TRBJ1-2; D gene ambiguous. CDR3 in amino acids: CASSLDTRSYTF. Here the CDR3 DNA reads TGTGCCAGCAGCTTGGACACACGGAGCTACACCTTC.